Each of the 27 T cell receptor beta chains below was sequenced from the same sample in a study of tissue T cells after allogeneic stem cell transplantation (dated by TCRdb to between 2021 and 2023). Libraries came from the immunoSEQ multiplex PCR assay. What TCRdb holds here is the immuneACCESS table cut down to in-frame rearrangements. Part of the clones is not present; checked against another copy, under half of the missing clones reflect an unresolved V gene, and the others are unexplained. In all, the sample holds thousands of clones, and around half of those were seen once. Roughly 17% of the sample is held by the ten biggest clonotypes. Explained via the paper, the time point label denotes: mouse harvest day 14 after allogeneic transplant. Each mouse graft consisted of 10^7 T-cell-depleted bone marrow cells plus 10^6 splenic CD5+ T cells and was given by tail vein injection. The sequencing sample was made of lymph node tissue. Receptors originate from a female BALB/c mouse given C57BL/6 T cells with graft-versus-host disease after an allogeneic hematopoietic cell transplant.

Turning to this clone: The listed genes are named as in mouse. Read coverage stops 1 residue before the CDR3 terminus; the germline J gene supplies the remainder. The chain combines TRBV14 with TRBJ2-5; D possibly corresponds to TRBD2 (7 bases). Trimming removed 2 bases at V and 2 bases at J, with 12 bases between. CDR3 length: 15 amino acids. Germline V gives CDR1 SGHDT, CDR2 FRDEAV. The part of the CDR3 DNA that was read is TGTGCCAGCAGTTTGGGGGGCGCTGGCCAAGACACCCAGTAC. Its translation: CASSLGGAGQDTQY. The whole CDR3 protein is CASSLGGAGQDTQYF.

Turning to this clone: Germline and genes: mouse. The CDR3 extends 1 residue past the end of the read, so its final part is completed from the germline J gene. This chain joins TRBV13-1 and TRBJ2-4; no reliable D call. CDR1 and CDR2 from the germline V gene are NSHNY and SYGAGN. Trimming removed 0 bases at V and 1 base at J, with 3 bases between. The CDR3 is 13 amino acids. CDR3 bases read: TGTGCCAGCAGTGATGGGGGTCAAAACACCTTGTAC. This encodes CASSDGGQNTLY. The complete CDR3 reads CASSDGGQNTLYF.

As concerns this clone: Genes here carry mouse names. The observed sequence ends 1 residue before the CDR3 terminus, with the missing tail filled in from the germline J gene. Other nucleotide sequences from this sample produce the same CDR3. The chain carries TRBV4 and TRBJ2-5; 9 nucleotides align to TRBD1. CDR1 and CDR2 (germline): LGHDT, YNNKQL (reference sequence). The V and J ends lost 5 bases and 4 bases, in that order; junction bases with no gene match: 4. The CDR3 has 14 residues. CDR3 sequence: CASSLRDREDTQYF. The part of the CDR3 DNA that was read is TGTGCCAGCAGCCTCCGGGACAGGGAAGACACCCAGTAC.

This clone was observed a few times. Genes here carry mouse names. The read terminates 1 residue ahead of where the CDR3 ends, so the germline J gene completes it. The V and J genes are TRBV23 and TRBJ2-5; the table's D call, TRBD2, has no DNA check behind it. Per germline, CDR1 KGHTA and CDR2 FQNQQP. The CDR3 covers 14 residues. CDR3 DNA, as far as it was read: TGCTCCAGCAGTCAAAGGACTGGGGTAGACACCCAGTAC. Protein: CSSSQRTGVDTQY. The CDR3 in full is CSSSQRTGVDTQYF. The variable domain in full, completed from reference TRBV23 and TRBJ2-5, reads DAAVTQKPRYLIKMKGQEAEMKCIPEKGHTAVFWYQQKQSKELKFLIYFQNQQPLDQIDMVKERFSAVCPSSSLCSLGIRTCEAEDSALYLCSSSQRTGVDTQYFGPGTRLLVL.

This clone occurred a few times. Gene names and germline match the mouse. The read comes to an end 1 residue before the CDR3 does, leaving the germline J gene to fill in the end. The V gene is TRBV24, the J gene TRBJ2-7; the D is unclear. This CDR3 region has 13 residues. Trimming removed 0 bases from V and 0 bases from J, with 3 bases in between. From germline, CDR1 is KGHTA and CDR2 FRNEEI. CDR3 DNA, as far as it was read: TGTGCCAGCAGTCTGTACCCCTCCTATGAACAGTAC. This sequence encodes CASSLYPSYEQY. The whole CDR3 protein is CASSLYPSYEQYF.

As to this clone: Each gene name is a mouse one. Coverage ceases 1 residue before the CDR3 finishes, and the germline J gene fills in the end. The chain recombines TRBV12-1 with TRBJ1-4, with unresolved D. Germline V gene data show CDR1 as SGHSN and CDR2 as HYEKVE. V was pared by 0 bases and J by 0 bases, with 4 bases between. CDR3 length: 14 amino acids. The chain's CDR3 is CASSLFLSNERLFF. The sequenced part of the CDR3 DNA is TGTGCCAGCTCTCTCTTTCTTTCCAACGAAAGATTATTT.

Note on this clone: Gene and germline names: mouse. The CDR3 end is not reached by the read, which stops 1 residue before it; the germline J gene fills it in. V is TRBV2 and J is TRBJ1-1, with 7 bases aligning to TRBD1. The V gene's germline CDR1 is LGHNA and CDR2 YSYQKL. The length of the CDR3 is 15 residues. With 1 base clipped from V and 0 bases from J, the junction kept 2 bases outside the gene matches. CDR3 bases read: TGTGCCAGCAGCCAAGGGAGGGGGCCAAACACAGAAGTCTTC. Translated: CASSQGRGPNTEVF. The whole CDR3 protein reads CASSQGRGPNTEVFF.

With regard to this clone: Here the gene names and germline are mouse. The read gets to within 1 residue of the CDR3 end, and the germline J gene fills in the rest. The gene calls are TRBV13-2 and TRBJ1-5; 9 nucleotides agree with TRBD1. The CDR3 extends over 16 amino acids. Looked up from germline, CDR1 is NNHNN and CDR2 is SYGAGS (reference sequence). The ends lost 0 bases at V and 6 bases at J; junction bases unmatched: 7. The CDR3 reads CASGDARDREGQAPLF. CDR3 DNA, as far as it was read: TGTGCCAGCGGTGATGCAAGGGACAGGGAAGGCCAGGCTCCGCTT.

A remark on this clone: The genes are named according to mouse. The read is 1 residue too short to cover the CDR3 end, so that end is filled in from the germline J gene. The chain has TRBV12-2 and TRBJ2-1, with 14 bases aligning to TRBD2. CDR3 size: 15 residues. The V gene end was trimmed by 2 bases and the J gene end by 6 bases; junction bases not matched to a gene: 2. CDR1 and CDR2 from the germline V gene are SGHLS and HYDKME. The covered CDR3 bases are TGTGCCAGCTCTCGGGACTGGGGGGGCGTTGCTGAGCAGTTC. It specifies CASSRDWGGVAEQF. The whole CDR3 sequence is CASSRDWGGVAEQFF.

Worth noting for this clone: Gene names and germline match the mouse. The read is 1 residue too short to cover the CDR3 end, so that end is filled in from the germline J gene. This chain links TRBV5 with TRBJ1-2; 9 bases align to TRBD1. The CDR3 contains 13 residues. From germline, CDR1 is LGHNA and CDR2 YNLKQL (reference sequence). The ends lost 9 bases at V and 4 bases at J; junction bases unmatched: 6. The sequenced CDR3 bases are TGTGCCAGGGCGGGACAGGGAGGCTCCGACTACACC. It codes for CARAGQGGSDYT. The whole CDR3 is CARAGQGGSDYTF.

Points on this clone: All gene names here are mouse names. The read halts 1 residue ahead of the CDR3 end, with the missing end drawn from the germline J gene. The gene calls are TRBV13-3 and TRBJ2-4; tentative D call: TRBD1 (6 bases). CDR1 is NNHDY, CDR2 SYVADS, per germline. The CDR3 is 13 amino acids. The ends were cut back, 5 bases at V and 3 bases at J, with 10 bases in the middle. The CDR3 sequence is CASSRDTQNTLYF. The CDR3 bases that were read are TGTGCCAGCAGCCGGGACACCCAAAACACCTTGTAC.

As for this clone: Gene names denote mouse genes. The read ends 1 residue early relative to the CDR3; the germline J gene fills the gap. This CDR3 is also generated by other DNA sequences in the sample. The chain uses TRBV26 and TRBJ1-2, with D possibly matching TRBD1 (6 bases). CDR3 size: 12 residues. Trimming cost V 3 bases and J 4 bases, with 6 bases left between them. Germline loops: CDR1 KGHPV, CDR2 FQNQEV (reference sequence). The CDR3 here is CASSLGGSDYTF. The part of the CDR3 DNA that was read is TGTGCCAGCAGTCTAGGGGGCTCCGACTACACC. Full variable domain (outside the CDR3, taken from reference TRBV26 and TRBJ1-2): NSKVIQTPRYLVKGQGQKAKMRCIPEKGHPVVFWYQQNKNNEFKFLINFQNQEVLQQIDMTEKRFSAECPSNSPCSLEIQSSEAGDSALYLCASSLGGSDYTFGSGTRLLVI.

Regarding this clone: All gene names here are mouse names. Read coverage stops 1 residue before the CDR3 terminus; the germline J gene supplies the remainder. The chain has TRBV26 and TRBJ1-6; D gene ambiguous. TRBJ1-6 is annotated as an ORF whose role is uncertain. The germline V gene has CDR1 KGHPV and CDR2 FQNQEV (reference sequence). V was trimmed by 3 bases and J by 3 bases, leaving 6 bases between them. The CDR3 spans 14 residues. The CDR3 loop is CASSLGIYNSPLYF. CDR3 DNA, as far as it was read: TGTGCCAGCAGTCTAGGGATCTATAATTCGCCCCTCTAC.

This clone has a handful of counts. Gene names and germline match the mouse. The read comes to an end 1 residue before the CDR3 does, leaving the germline J gene to fill in the end. The rearrangement links TRBV26 to TRBJ1-4, with 10 bases fitting TRBD1. J lost 5 bases, V lost 6 bases, and 0 bases had no gene match. The CDR3 has 13 residues. Looked up from germline, CDR1 is KGHPV and CDR2 is FQNQEV (reference sequence). CDR3: CASRDRGNERLFF. The covered CDR3 bases are TGTGCCAGCAGGGACAGGGGGAACGAAAGATTATTT.

A remark on this clone: The gene names here belong to mouse. Read coverage stops 1 residue before the CDR3 terminus; the germline J gene supplies the remainder. The rearrangement joins TRBV12-2 to TRBJ2-7; TRBD2 agrees at 8 bases. The CDR3 is 12 residues long. The V and J ends lost 2 bases and 4 bases, in that order; junction bases with no gene match: 0. Germline lookup yields CDR1 SGHLS and CDR2 HYDKME. The DNA read from the CDR3 is TGTGCCAGCTCTCCTGGGGGGTATGAACAGTAC. Its translation is CASSPGGYEQY. The whole CDR3 sequence reads CASSPGGYEQYF.

A note on this clone: The gene symbols are mouse symbols. The chain's CDR3 is CASSLWGNGDTQYF. The sequenced part of the CDR3 DNA is TGTGCCAGCAGTCTGTGGGGGAACGGAGACACCCAGTAC. The rearrangement uses TRBV26 and TRBJ2-5, with D possibly being TRBD1 or TRBD2 (5 bases each). Read data end 1 residue before the CDR3 end; the end is taken from the germline J gene. CDR3 length: 14 amino acids. The ends were cut back, 1 base at V and 5 bases at J, with 10 bases in the middle. The germline gives CDR1 KGHPV, CDR2 FQNQEV (reference sequence).

Worth noting for this clone: Germline and genes here are mouse. The read ends 1 residue early relative to the CDR3; the germline J gene fills the gap. The rearrangement links TRBV26 to TRBJ1-1, with a possible D match to TRBD1 (6 bases). CDR3 length equals 14 residues. Germline CDR1 KGHPV, CDR2 FQNQEV (reference sequence). Trimming pared 3 bases from V and 1 base from J, leaving 9 bases between. CDR3 DNA (partial): TGTGCCAGCAGTCTTGGGGGCGCGAACACAGAAGTCTTC. This encodes CASSLGGANTEVF. The complete CDR3 protein is CASSLGGANTEVFF.

A remark on this clone: Germline and genes: mouse. The CDR3 bases that were read are TGTGCCAGCTCTGACTGGGGGGCGAGGGGTGCAGAAACGCTGTAT. Its translation is CASSDWGARGAETLY. The full-length CDR3 reads as CASSDWGARGAETLYF. V and J are TRBV12-2 and TRBJ2-3; 10 bases are shared with TRBD2. The read ends 1 residue shy of where the CDR3 ends; the end is completed using the germline J gene. Germline V gives CDR1 SGHLS, CDR2 HYDKME. The CDR3 totals 16 residues. V was pared by 3 bases and J by 1 base, with 6 bases of the junction left unmatched.

This clone was counted between two and nine times. All gene names here are mouse names. The CDR3 reads CASSRDSSGNTLYF. CDR3 DNA, as far as it was read: TGTGCCAGCAGCCGGGACAGTTCTGGAAATACGCTCTAT. The chain recombines TRBV26 with TRBJ1-3; 7 bases map to TRBD1. From the germline J gene comes the end of the CDR3, since the read stops 1 residue before it. The ends lost 6 bases at V and 0 bases at J; junction bases unmatched: 2. The germline V gene encodes CDR1 KGHPV and CDR2 FQNQEV (reference sequence). The CDR3 contains 14 residues. The variable domain in full, completed from reference TRBV26 and TRBJ1-3, reads NSKVIQTPRYLVKGQGQKAKMRCIPEKGHPVVFWYQQNKNNEFKFLINFQNQEVLQQIDMTEKRFSAECPSNSPCSLEIQSSEAGDSALYLCASSRDSSGNTLYFGEGSRLIVV.

Remarks on this clone: The genes are named according to mouse. The CDR3 extends 1 residue past the end of the read, so its final part is completed from the germline J gene. The rearrangement links TRBV2 to TRBJ1-6; D unresolved. TRBJ1-6 is designated an ORF whose function remains uncertain. There are 13 residues in the CDR3. Germline CDR1 and CDR2: LGHNA and YSYQKL. The V gene lost 0 bases and the J gene lost 7 bases, with 4 bases spanning the gap. CDR3 DNA, as far as it was read: TGTGCCAGCAGCCAAGAGACGAATTCGCCCCTCTAC. Residues: CASSQETNSPLY. The CDR3 in its entirety is CASSQETNSPLYF.

This clone counts as medium-sized. Gene names and germline match the mouse. The CDR3 end falls 1 residue outside the read, so it is completed with the germline J gene. The chain combines TRBV2 with TRBJ2-7, with TRBD2 identical over 10 bases. With 0 bases clipped from V and 4 bases from J, the junction kept 3 bases outside the gene matches. Germline CDR1 and CDR2: LGHNA and YSYQKL. This CDR3 is built from 15 residues. This CDR3 is CASSQDRDWGYEQYF. The covered CDR3 bases are TGTGCCAGCAGCCAAGACCGGGACTGGGGTTATGAACAGTAC.

This clone turned up a few times. Mouse gene names and germline throughout. The CDR3 is cut off 1 residue early in the read; its end comes from the germline J gene. J is TRBJ2-5 and V is TRBV24, with D possibly being TRBD2 (6 bases). Trimming took off 1 base at V and 0 bases at J, with 8 bases between the two ends. The germline V gene encodes CDR1 KGHTA and CDR2 FRNEEI. The CDR3 has 15 residues. The CDR3 loop is CASSLWGDNQDTQYF. Incomplete CDR3 DNA: TGTGCCAGCAGTCTGTGGGGGGATAACCAAGACACCCAGTAC.

As concerns this clone: The listed genes are named as in mouse. The CDR3 goes on 1 residue after the read ends, and that part is filled in from the germline J gene. This same CDR3 is encoded by further DNA sequences in the sample. The chain recombines TRBV26 with TRBJ2-1; 11 bases agree with TRBD2. V gave up 4 bases and J gave up 4 bases; unmatched junction bases: 0. There are 14 residues in the CDR3. Germline V lookup: CDR1 KGHPV, CDR2 FQNQEV (reference sequence). CDR3 sequence reads: CASSRDWGYAEQFF. CDR3 bases read: TGTGCCAGCAGTCGGGACTGGGGGTATGCTGAGCAGTTC.

As to this clone: The listed genes are named as in mouse. The CDR3 is cut off 1 residue early in the read; its end comes from the germline J gene. The chain is built from TRBV1 and TRBJ2-3; 8 positions match TRBD1. The germline gives CDR1 NSQYPW, CDR2 LRSPGD (reference sequence). V dropped 2 bases and J dropped 3; count of bases not matched to a gene: 4. The CDR3 totals 15 residues. CDR3 DNA (partial): TGCACCTGCAGTGCATCGGGACAGGACGCAGAAACGCTGTAT. This translates into CTCSASGQDAETLY. The full CDR3 protein reads CTCSASGQDAETLYF.

Concerning this clone: The genes are named according to mouse. The CDR3 end is not reached by the read, which stops 1 residue before it; the germline J gene fills it in. This chain links TRBV26 with TRBJ2-7; 8 nucleotides align to TRBD2. The J segment lost 1 base and the V segment lost 3 bases, leaving 2 bases of the junction unmatched. The CDR3 has 14 amino acids. The V gene's germline CDR1 is KGHPV and CDR2 FQNQEV (reference sequence). CDR3 in amino acids: CASSLYWGSYEQYF. The sequenced part of the CDR3 DNA is TGTGCCAGCAGTCTCTACTGGGGGTCCTATGAACAGTAC.

A word on this clone: The genes and germline here are from mouse. The missing CDR3 end, 1 residue past where the read stops, is filled in from the germline J gene. The chain couples TRBV4 to TRBJ2-7; TRBD2 matches at 13 bases. V shed 5 bases, J shed 7 bases, and the junction held 5 bases outside the gene matches. Germline CDR1 LGHDT, CDR2 YNNKQL (reference sequence). The CDR3 covers 14 residues. The CDR3 is CASSPDWGGGEQYF. CDR3 bases read: TGTGCCAGCAGCCCGGACTGGGGGGGCGGGGAACAGTAC.

Remarks on this clone: Germline and genes: mouse. The sequenced fragment ends 1 residue before the CDR3 boundary, so the rest is inferred from the germline J gene. The chain couples TRBV26 to TRBJ2-2; tentatively, D is TRBD1 (5 bases). The CDR3 extends over 13 amino acids. The V gene lost 2 bases and the J gene lost 5 bases, with 6 bases spanning the gap. Germline CDR1 KGHPV, CDR2 FQNQEV (reference sequence). CDR3 bases read: TGTGCCAGCAGTCTGAAGGGGACCGGGCAGCTCTAC. This codes for CASSLKGTGQLY. In full, the CDR3 is CASSLKGTGQLYF.